The following is a T cell receptor (beta chain) sequence with its context. The antigen remains undetermined. This specimen belongs to a study of T cell responses to AZD1222 COVID-19 vaccine. Trimming stripped 5 bases from V and 5 bases from J, with 16 bases between. CDR1 and CDR2 (germline): SGHRS, YFSETQ. This CDR3 has 14 residues. The study pooled second doses at about 4 or about 12 weeks. Overall study findings and caveats: Sampling captured repertoires only after the peak T cell response. Among the donors, most were white British and more were female, and clonal diversity was possibly underestimated. Among spike-specific TCRs, nearly half reportedly target unmutated variant regions.

Data came from immunoSEQ multiplex PCR; TCRdb stores just in-frame clones and leaves some out. Here the sample spans roughly 85,000 clones, less than 95% being singletons. The source material was peripheral blood, sampled 28 days after the second AZD1222 dose. The clonotype comes from an adult who received the AZD1222 COVID-19 vaccine. V is TRBV5-1 and J is TRBJ1-1; a possible D gene is TRBD1 (5 bases). Written as DNA, the CDR3 is TGCGCCAGCAGTGAGCGGCAGGGCGGAACTGAAGCTTTCTTT. This sequence encodes CASSERQGGTEAFF.